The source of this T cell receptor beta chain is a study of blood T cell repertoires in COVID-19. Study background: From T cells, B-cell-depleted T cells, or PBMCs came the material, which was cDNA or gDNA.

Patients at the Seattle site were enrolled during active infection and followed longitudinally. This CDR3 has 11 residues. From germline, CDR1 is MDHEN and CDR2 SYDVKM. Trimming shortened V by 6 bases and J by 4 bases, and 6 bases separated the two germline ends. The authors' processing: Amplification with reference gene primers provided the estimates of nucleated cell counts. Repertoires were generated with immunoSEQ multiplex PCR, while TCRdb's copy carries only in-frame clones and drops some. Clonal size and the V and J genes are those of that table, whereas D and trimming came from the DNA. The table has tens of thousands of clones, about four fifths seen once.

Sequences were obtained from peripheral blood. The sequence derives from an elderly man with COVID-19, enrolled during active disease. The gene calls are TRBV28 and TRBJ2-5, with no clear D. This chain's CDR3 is CASRIRETQYF. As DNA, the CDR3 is TGTGCCAGCAGGATCAGAGAGACCCAGTACTTC.